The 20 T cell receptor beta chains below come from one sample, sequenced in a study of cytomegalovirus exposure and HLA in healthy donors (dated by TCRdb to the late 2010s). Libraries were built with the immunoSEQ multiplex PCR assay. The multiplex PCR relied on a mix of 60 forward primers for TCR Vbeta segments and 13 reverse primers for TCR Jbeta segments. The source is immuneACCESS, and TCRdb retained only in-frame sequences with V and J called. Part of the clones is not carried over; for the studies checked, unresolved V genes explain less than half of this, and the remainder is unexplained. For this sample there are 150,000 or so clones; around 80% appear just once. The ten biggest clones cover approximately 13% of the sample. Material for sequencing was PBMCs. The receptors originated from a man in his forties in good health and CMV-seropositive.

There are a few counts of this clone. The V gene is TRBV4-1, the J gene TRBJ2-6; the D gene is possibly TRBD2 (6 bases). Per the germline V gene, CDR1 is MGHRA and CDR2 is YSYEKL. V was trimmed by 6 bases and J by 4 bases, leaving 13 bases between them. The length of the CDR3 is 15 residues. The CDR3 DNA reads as TGCGCCAGCAGGGCGGGTCGGGGGGGGGCCAACGTCCTGACTTTC. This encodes CASRAGRGGANVLTF.

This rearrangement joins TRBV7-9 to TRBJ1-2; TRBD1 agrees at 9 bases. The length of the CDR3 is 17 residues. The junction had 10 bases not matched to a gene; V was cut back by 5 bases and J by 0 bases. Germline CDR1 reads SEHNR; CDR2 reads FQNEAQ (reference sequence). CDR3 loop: CASSAGTGYVPNYGYTF. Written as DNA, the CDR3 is TGTGCCAGCAGCGCCGGGACAGGGTATGTCCCTAACTATGGCTACACCTTC.

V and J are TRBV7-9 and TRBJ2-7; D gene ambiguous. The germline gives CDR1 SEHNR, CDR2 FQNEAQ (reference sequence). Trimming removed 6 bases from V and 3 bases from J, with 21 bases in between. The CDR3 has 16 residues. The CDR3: CASSPAGDGFFYEQYF. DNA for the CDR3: TGTGCCAGCAGTCCGGCCGGAGACGGGTTTTTCTACGAGCAGTACTTC. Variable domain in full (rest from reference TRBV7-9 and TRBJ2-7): DTGVSQNPRHKITKRGQNVTFRCDPISEHNRLYWYRQTLGQGPEFLTYFQNEAQLEKSRLLSDRFSAERPKGSFSTLEIQRTEQGDSAMYLCASSPAGDGFFYEQYFGPGTRLTVT.

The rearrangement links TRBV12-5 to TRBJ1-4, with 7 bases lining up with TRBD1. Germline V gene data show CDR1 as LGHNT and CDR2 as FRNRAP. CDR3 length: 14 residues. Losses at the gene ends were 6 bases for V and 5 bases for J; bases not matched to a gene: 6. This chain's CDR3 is CASGLGTENEKLFF. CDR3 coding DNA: TGTGCTAGTGGGCTCGGGACAGAAAATGAAAAACTGTTTTTT. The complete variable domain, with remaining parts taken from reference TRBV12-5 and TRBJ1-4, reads DARVTQTPRHKVTEMGQEVTMRCQPILGHNTVFWYRQTMMQGLELLAYFRNRAPLDDSGMPKDRFSAEMPDATLATLKIQPSEPRDSAVYFCASGLGTENEKLFFGSGTQLSVL.

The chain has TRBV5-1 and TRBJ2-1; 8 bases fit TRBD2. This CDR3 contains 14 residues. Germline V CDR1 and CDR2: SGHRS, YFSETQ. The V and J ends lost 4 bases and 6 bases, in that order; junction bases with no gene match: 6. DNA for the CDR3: TGCGCCAGCAGCAAAACTAGCGGAGCCAATGAGCAGTTCTTC. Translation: CASSKTSGANEQFF.

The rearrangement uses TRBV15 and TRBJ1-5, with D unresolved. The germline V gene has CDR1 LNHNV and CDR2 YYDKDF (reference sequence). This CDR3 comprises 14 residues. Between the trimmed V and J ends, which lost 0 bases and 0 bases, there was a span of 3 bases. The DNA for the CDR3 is TGTGCCACCAGCAGAGATAGTAGCAATCAGCCCCAGCATTTT. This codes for CATSRDSSNQPQHF.

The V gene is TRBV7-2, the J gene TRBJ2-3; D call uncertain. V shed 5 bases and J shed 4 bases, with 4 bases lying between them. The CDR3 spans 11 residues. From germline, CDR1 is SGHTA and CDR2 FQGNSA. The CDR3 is CASSPADTQYF. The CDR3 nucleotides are TGTGCCAGCAGCCCGGCAGATACGCAGTATTTT.

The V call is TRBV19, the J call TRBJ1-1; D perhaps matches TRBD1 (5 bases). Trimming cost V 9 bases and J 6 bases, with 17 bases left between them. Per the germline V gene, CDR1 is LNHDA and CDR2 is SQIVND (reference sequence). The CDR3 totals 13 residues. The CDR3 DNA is TGTGCCAGCAACCAGGGAGGTACTTCTGAAGCTTTCTTT. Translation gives CASNQGGTSEAFF.

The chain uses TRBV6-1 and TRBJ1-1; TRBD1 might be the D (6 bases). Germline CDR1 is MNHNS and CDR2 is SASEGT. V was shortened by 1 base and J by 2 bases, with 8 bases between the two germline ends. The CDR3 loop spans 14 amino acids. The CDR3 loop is CASSEVGGNTEAFF. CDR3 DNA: TGTGCCAGCAGTGAAGTAGGGGGAAACACTGAAGCTTTCTTT.

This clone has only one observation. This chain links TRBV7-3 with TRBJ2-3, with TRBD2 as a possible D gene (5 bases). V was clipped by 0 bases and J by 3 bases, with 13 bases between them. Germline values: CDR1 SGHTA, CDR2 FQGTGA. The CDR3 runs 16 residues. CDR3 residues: CASSLTALEGTDTQYF. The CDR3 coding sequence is TGTGCCAGCAGCTTAACCGCACTAGAAGGGACAGATACGCAGTATTTT.

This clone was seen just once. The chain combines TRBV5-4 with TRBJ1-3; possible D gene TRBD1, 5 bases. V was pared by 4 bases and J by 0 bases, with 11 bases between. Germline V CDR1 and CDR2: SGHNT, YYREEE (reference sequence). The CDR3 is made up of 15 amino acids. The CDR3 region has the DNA TGTGCCAGCAGCCGGGGGACCGACTCTGGAAACACCATATATTTT. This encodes CASSRGTDSGNTIYF.

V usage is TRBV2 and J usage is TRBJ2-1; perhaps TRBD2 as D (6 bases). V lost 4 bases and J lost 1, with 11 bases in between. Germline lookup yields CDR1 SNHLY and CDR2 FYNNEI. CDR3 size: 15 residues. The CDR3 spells CASSGRGRSYNEQFF. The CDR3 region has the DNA TGTGCCAGCAGTGGCCGGGGGAGGTCCTACAATGAGCAGTTCTTC.

Here the CDR3 reads CASSPGLAEYNEQFF. CDR3 coding DNA: TGTGCCAGCAGCCCGGGACTAGCGGAGTACAATGAGCAGTTCTTC. The chain carries TRBV5-4 and TRBJ2-1; 11 bases match TRBD2. J gave up 4 bases and V 4 bases, and 4 bases lay outside the gene matches. Per germline, CDR1 SGHNT and CDR2 YYREEE (reference sequence). The CDR3 is made up of 15 amino acids.

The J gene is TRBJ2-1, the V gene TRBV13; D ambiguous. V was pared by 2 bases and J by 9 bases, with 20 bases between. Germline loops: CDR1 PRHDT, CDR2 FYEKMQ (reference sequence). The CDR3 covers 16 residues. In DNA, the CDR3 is TGTGCCAGCAGCTTAAAACGCGTAATTGAGGAAGCTGAGCAGTTCTTC. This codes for CASSLKRVIEEAEQFF.

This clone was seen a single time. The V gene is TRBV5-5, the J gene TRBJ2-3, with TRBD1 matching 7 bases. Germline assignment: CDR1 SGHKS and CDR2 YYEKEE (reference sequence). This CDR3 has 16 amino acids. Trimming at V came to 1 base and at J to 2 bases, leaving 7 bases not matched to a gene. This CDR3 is CASSLMGTAITDTQYF. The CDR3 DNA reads TGTGCCAGCAGCTTGATGGGGACAGCCATCACAGATACGCAGTATTTT.

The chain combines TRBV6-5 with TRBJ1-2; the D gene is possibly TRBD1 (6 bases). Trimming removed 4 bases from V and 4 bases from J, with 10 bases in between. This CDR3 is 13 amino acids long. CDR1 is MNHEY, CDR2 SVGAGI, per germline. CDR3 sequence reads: CASSSGQRYGYTF. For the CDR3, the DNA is TGTGCCAGCAGTTCCGGACAGCGCTATGGCTACACCTTC.

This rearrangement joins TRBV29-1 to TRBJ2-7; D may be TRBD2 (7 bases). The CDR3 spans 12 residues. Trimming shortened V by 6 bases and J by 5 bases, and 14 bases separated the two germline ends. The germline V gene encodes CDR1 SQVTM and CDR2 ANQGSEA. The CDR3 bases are TGCAGCGTCCGCGGGGGACAAAACGAGCAGTACTTC. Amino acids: CSVRGGQNEQYF.

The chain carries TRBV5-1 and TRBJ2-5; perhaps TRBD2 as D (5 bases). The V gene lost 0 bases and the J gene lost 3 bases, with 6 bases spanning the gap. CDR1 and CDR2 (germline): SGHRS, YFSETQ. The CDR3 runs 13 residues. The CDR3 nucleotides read TGCGCCAGCAGCTTGGGAGCGGAAGAGACCCAGTACTTC. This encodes CASSLGAEETQYF.

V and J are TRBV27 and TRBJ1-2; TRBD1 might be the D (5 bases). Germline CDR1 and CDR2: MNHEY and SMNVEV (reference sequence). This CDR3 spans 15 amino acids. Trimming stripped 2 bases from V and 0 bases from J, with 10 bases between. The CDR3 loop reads CASSLIQGPNYGYTF. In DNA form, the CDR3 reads TGTGCCAGCAGTTTAATTCAGGGCCCTAACTATGGCTACACCTTC.

CDR3 residues: CSVVIGELGRDEQYF. DNA for the CDR3: TGCAGCGTTGTCATTGGGGAATTGGGGAGAGACGAGCAGTACTTC. The chain carries TRBV29-1 and TRBJ2-7; D might be TRBD2 (5 bases). The V end was cut by 4 bases, the J end by 5 bases, with 21 bases between. The CDR3 covers 15 residues. Germline loops: CDR1 SQVTM, CDR2 ANQGSEA.